What follows are 10 T cell receptor beta chains derived from one specimen sequenced in a study of CXCR3-negative and CXCR3-positive naive CD8 T cells (dated by TCRdb to about 2019). The antigens these receptors bind are not known. Paper-wide results and their limitations: TRB CDR3s from CXCR3-positive naive cells showed higher hydrophobicity (lower Kidera factor 4), lower energy, and higher strength and volume indices than CXCR3-negative naive cells.

Sequencer: NextSeq 550. The Human TCR Profiling Kit (MiLaboratory) was used to make UMI-labeled 5' RACE TRB cDNA libraries. The reads went through TCRdb reprocessing, and each CDR3 protein sequence gets one entry with no DNA. The table of this sample itemizes roughly 100,000 distinct CDR3 sequences. Of the sample, roughly 0.4% falls within the top ten clones. The specimen sequenced was naive CXCR3+ CD8+ T cells from blood. This specimen's cell subset or site label, interpreted: CD45RO-CCR7+CD27+CD95- naive CD8+ T cells expressing CXCR3 (TNR3+). All receptors derive from a human donor in good health. Some clones in this sample may be carry-over from other donors' samples.

The V and J genes are TRBV2 and TRBJ2-1; the TCRdb call, TRBD1, lacks DNA for checking. The CDR3 totals 15 residues. The germline V gene encodes CDR1 SNHLY and CDR2 FYNNEI. The CDR3 reads CASSATGGSYNEQFF.

The gene calls are TRBV28 and TRBJ2-7; absent DNA, TCRdb's TRBD2 call cannot be checked. The CDR3 loop spans 11 amino acids. Germline CDR1 is MDHEN and CDR2 is SYDVKM. CDR3 sequence: CATRDYGEQYF.

This CDR3 is CSVEDTRPRSNGGPGFYEQFF. The rearrangement links TRBV29-1 to TRBJ2-1; TCRdb picks TRBD2, but there is no DNA to check that call. CDR1 is SQVTM, CDR2 ANQGSEA, per germline. The CDR3 has 21 amino acids.

The chain has TRBV7-2 and TRBJ2-1; TCRdb returns TRBD2, unconfirmable since there is no DNA. From germline, CDR1 is SGHTA and CDR2 FQGNSA. This CDR3 comprises 17 residues. This CDR3 is CASSSTVRTGAYNEQFF.

The rearrangement joins TRBV7-9 to TRBJ1-1; TCRdb names TRBD1, which stays unverified in the absence of DNA. Germline assignment: CDR1 SEHNR and CDR2 FQNEAQ (reference sequence). The CDR3 has 13 amino acids. This CDR3 reads CASSGPRDSEAFF. Supplemented by reference TRBV7-9 and TRBJ1-1, the full variable domain reads DTGVSQNPRHKITKRGQNVTFRCDPISEHNRLYWYRQTLGQGPEFLTYFQNEAQLEKSRLLSDRFSAERPKGSFSTLEIQRTEQGDSAMYLCASSGPRDSEAFFGQGTRLTVV.

J is TRBJ2-1 and V is TRBV5-4. CDR3 size: 15 residues. Germline lookup yields CDR1 SGHNT and CDR2 YYREEE (reference sequence). The CDR3: CASSLVNRPADEQFF.

The rearrangement uses TRBV27 and TRBJ2-7; no DNA is available, so the TRBD1 call from TCRdb remains unchecked. The CDR3 length is 13 residues. CDR1 is MNHEY and CDR2 is SMNVEV in the germline V gene (reference sequence). The CDR3 is CASCRGVMNEQYF.

CDR3 amino acids: CSSSQAGRAVYNEQFF. The chain recombines TRBV4-1 with TRBJ2-1; TCRdb picks TRBD2, but there is no DNA to check that call. The CDR3 covers 16 residues. The germline CDR1 and CDR2 sequences are MGHRA and YSYEKL.

The chain is built from TRBV7-8 and TRBJ1-2. This CDR3 comprises 14 residues. CDR1 SGHVS and CDR2 FQNEAQ come from the germline V gene. Here the CDR3 reads CASSLADQLYGYTF.

This sequence joins TRBV20-1 and TRBJ2-5; without DNA, the TCRdb call of TRBD2 cannot be checked. CDR1 DFQATT and CDR2 SNEGSKA come from the germline V gene (reference sequence). The CDR3 has 15 residues. This CDR3 reads CSARGEWGNQETQYF.